These 13 T cell receptor delta chains were all obtained from the same sample, sequenced in a study of gamma-delta T cells after stem cell transplantation. TCRdb fed the RT-PCR reads into CATT to redo clone calling. The sample carries around 16,000 delta-chain clones, 9.4% recorded once. Sequencing was done on a sample of gamma-delta T cells. The receptors here all came from a human donor. It is not recorded whose cells these are; they may come from a transplant donor.

This clone was seen a few times. The TCRdb protein, from a much larger clone, departs from this DNA's translation at residue 3, likely by read error; the protein shown derives from the DNA. This rearrangement joins TRDV2 to TRDJ4; TRDD3 agrees at 11 bases. The CDR3 is 20 amino acids. CDR1 GEAIGNYY and CDR2 EKD come from the germline V gene. For the CDR3, the DNA is TGTGCCCGTGACACCGTCGAGCTGGGGGATACCGATTATGCATCCGGACCCCTGATCTTT. Translated: CARDTVELGDTDYASGPLIF.

As concerns this clone: The protein in TCRdb stems from a much larger clone and differs at residue 12 from this DNA's translation, likely a read error; here the protein is translated from the DNA. The identical CDR3 is also encoded by other nucleotide sequences in the sample. CDR3 nucleotides: TGTGCCTTGGTAGCTGGGGCGGATACGGTCGATACACTCATCTTT. As protein: CALVAGADTVDTLIF. This rearrangement joins TRDV3 to TRDJ1, with TRDD3 identical over 7 bases. Per the germline V gene, CDR1 is TVYSNPD and CDR2 is GDNSRS (reference sequence). The CDR3 loop spans 15 amino acids.

This clone has a handful of counts. The protein given by TCRdb reflects a much larger clone and differs at residue 30 from this DNA's translation, likely from a read error; the protein shown is the DNA's translation. CDR3: CALGHSKGTFLPSTGGYGRSLTPWYTDKLTF. The CDR3 DNA sequence: TGTGCTCTTGGGCACTCAAAGGGGACCTTCCTACCAAGTACTGGGGGATACGGGCGGTCCCTCACCCCCTGGTACACCGATAAACTCACCTTT. The chain uses TRDV1 and TRDJ1, with TRDD3 identical over 13 bases. Germline V gene data show CDR1 as TSWWSYY and CDR2 as QGS. This CDR3 region has 31 residues.

In this sample, this clone turned up a few times. A read error likely explains why the TCRdb protein, taken from a much larger clone, differs from this DNA's translation at residue 10; the protein shown is translated from the DNA. The V call is TRDV2, the J call TRDJ1; D uncertain. The CDR3 runs to 19 residues. V lost 0 bases and J lost 0, with 22 bases in between. Germline V gene sequence: CDR1 GEAIGNYY, CDR2 EKD. CDR3 region: CACDTGAYTEDTDTDKLIF. CDR3 nucleotides: TGTGCCTGTGACACCGGAGCTTATACTGAGGACACGGACACCGATAAACTCATCTTT.

In regard to this clone: TCRdb pairs this DNA with a much larger clone's protein that differs at residues 10 and 13, likely a read error; the protein shown was translated from the DNA. The rearrangement links TRDV2 to TRDJ1; tentative D call: TRDD3 (8 bases). The germline gives CDR1 GEAIGNYY, CDR2 EKD. With 2 bases removed from V and 4 bases from J, the gap between germline ends came to 37 bases. The CDR3 spans 22 residues. The CDR3 loop is CACDKIPTSGLGENRADDKLIF. CDR3 in DNA: TGTGCCTGTGACAAGATTCCTACCTCGGGCCTGGGGGAGAACAGAGCGGACGATAAACTCATCTTT.

This clone has at least ten counts. TCRdb records a much larger clone's protein for this DNA, with a difference at residue 13 that likely arises from a read error; the protein given is the translation of the DNA. The chain links TRDV2 to TRDJ1; 13 positions match TRDD3. This CDR3 region has 18 residues. Germline loops: CDR1 GEAIGNYY, CDR2 EKD. J gave up 3 bases and V 0 bases, and 9 bases lay outside the gene matches. The CDR3: CACDTLKLLGDTADKLIF. The CDR3, as DNA: TGTGCCTGTGACACCCTAAAATTACTGGGGGATACGGCCGATAAACTCATCTTT.

This clone was picked up a small number of times. A far more abundant clone sits one base away, making this likely a read error. Additional DNA sequences in this sample encode the identical CDR3. This chain connects TRDV1 to TRDJ1; 9 bases are a match to TRDD3. V shed 3 bases and J 0 bases; nucleotides not matched to a gene: 17. The CDR3 runs to 20 residues. The germline V gene encodes CDR1 TSWWSYY and CDR2 QGS. The CDR3 nucleotides read TGTGCTCTTGGGGAGCTCTCCGTATGGGGGATAAAGCCGTACACCGATAAACTCATCTTT. Its translation is CALGELSVWGIKPYTDKLIF.

With regard to this clone: TCRdb lists the protein of a much larger clone for this DNA, which differs at residue 14, so this is likely a read error; the protein given here is translated from the DNA itself. The same CDR3 is also encoded by other DNA sequences in this sample. V gene TRDV2 combines with J gene TRDJ1; 12 bases fit TRDD3. Germline trimming cut 1 base from V and 0 bases from J; bases unmatched to any gene: 20. The CDR3 sequence is 22 residues long. The germline CDR1 and CDR2 sequences are GEAIGNYY and EKD. CDR3 bases: TGTGCCTGTGACACGGTGGGAACTGGGGGATACACTCACCCAGAGTACACCGATAAACTCATCTTT. Amino acids: CACDTVGTGGYTHPEYTDKLIF.

This clone was seen at least ten times. TCRdb's listed protein matches a much larger clone and diverges from this DNA's translation at residue 7, likely through a read error; the protein shown comes from the DNA. V is TRDV2 and J is TRDJ1; TRDD3 aligns across 13 bases. After removal of 0 bases from V and 2 bases from J, the junction contained 8 bases not matched to a gene. This CDR3 region has 18 residues. Germline loops: CDR1 GEAIGNYY, CDR2 EKD. For the CDR3, the DNA is TGTGCCTGTGACACCCTAAGATTACTGGGGGATACGACCGATAAACTCATCTTT. Protein product: CACDTLRLLGDTTDKLIF.

This clone was observed a handful of times. This may come from a read error, since a much larger clone is one base off. Additional DNA sequences in this sample encode the identical CDR3. The chain employs TRDV2 and TRDJ1; TRDD3 agrees at 8 bases. The CDR3 loop spans 17 amino acids. Germline V gives CDR1 GEAIGNYY, CDR2 EKD. The V and J ends lost 0 bases and 5 bases, in that order; junction bases with no gene match: 13. CDR3 bases: TGTGCCTGTGACACCGTCCGATCTGGGGGACTGCGGGATAAACTCATCTTT. Translation: CACDTVRSGGLRDKLIF.

The CDR3 DNA reads TGTGCCTGTGACACTCTCCCTTATCGGGCTGCTTCCTCTTACCACGATCGACTCATCTTT. Its translation: CACDTLPYRAASSYHDRLIF. The rearrangement links TRDV2 to TRDJ1, with D maybe TRDD2 (6 bases). CDR1 and CDR2 (germline): GEAIGNYY, EKD. The V end lost 1 base, the J end lost 10 bases, and 36 bases lay between the germline ends. CDR3 length: 20 amino acids.

This clone was seen a handful of times. A read error likely explains why the TCRdb protein, taken from a much larger clone, differs from this DNA's translation at residue 9; the protein shown is translated from the DNA. The chain has TRDV2 and TRDJ1, with TRDD3 matching 7 bases. Looked up from germline, CDR1 is GEAIGNYY and CDR2 is EKD. The junction had 15 bases not matched to a gene; V was cut back by 0 bases and J by 0 bases. The CDR3 extends over 19 amino acids. The CDR3 loop is CACDTGTGAYGGYTDKLIF. CDR3 DNA: TGTGCCTGTGACACCGGTACTGGGGCATACGGTGGGTACACCGATAAACTCATCTTT.

This clone was seen many times. The V call is TRDV2, the J call TRDJ1; 8 bases line up with TRDD3. The length of the CDR3 is 17 residues. V trimming: 0 bases; J trimming: 0 bases; junction bases outside the gene matches: 8. The germline V gene encodes CDR1 GEAIGNYY and CDR2 EKD. CDR3 in amino acids: CACDTVTGGLDTDKLIF. The CDR3 coding sequence is TGTGCCTGTGACACCGTGACTGGGGGCCTCGACACCGATAAACTCATCTTT.